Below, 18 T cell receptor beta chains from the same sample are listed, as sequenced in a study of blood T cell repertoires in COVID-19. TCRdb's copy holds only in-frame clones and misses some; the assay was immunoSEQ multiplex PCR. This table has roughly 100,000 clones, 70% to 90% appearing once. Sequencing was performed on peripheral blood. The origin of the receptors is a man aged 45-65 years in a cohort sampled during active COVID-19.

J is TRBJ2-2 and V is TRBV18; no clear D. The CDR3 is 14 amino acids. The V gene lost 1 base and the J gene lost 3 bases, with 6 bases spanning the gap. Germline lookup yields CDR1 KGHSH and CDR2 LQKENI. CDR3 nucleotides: TGTGCCAGCTCACCACGCCAGGACACCGGGGAGCTGTTTTTT. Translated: CASSPRQDTGELFF. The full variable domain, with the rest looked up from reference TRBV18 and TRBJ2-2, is NAGVMQNPRHLVRRRGQEARLRCSPMKGHSHVYWYRQLPEEGLKFMVYLQKENIIDESGMPKERFSAEFPKEGPSILRIQQVVRGDSAAYFCASSPRQDTGELFFGEGSRLTVL.

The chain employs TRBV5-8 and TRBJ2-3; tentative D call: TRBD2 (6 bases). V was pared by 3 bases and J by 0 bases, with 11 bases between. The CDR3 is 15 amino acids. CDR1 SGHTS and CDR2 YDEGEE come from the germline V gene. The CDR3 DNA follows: TGTGCCAGCAGCTCGGGACTTATTAGCACAGATACGCAGTATTTT. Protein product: CASSSGLISTDTQYF. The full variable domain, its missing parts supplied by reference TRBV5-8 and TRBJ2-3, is EAGVTQSPTHLIKTRGQQATLRCSPISGHTSVYWYQQALGLGLQFLLWYDEGEERNRGNFPPRFSGRQFPNYSSELNVNALELEDSALYLCASSSGLISTDTQYFGPGTRLTVL.

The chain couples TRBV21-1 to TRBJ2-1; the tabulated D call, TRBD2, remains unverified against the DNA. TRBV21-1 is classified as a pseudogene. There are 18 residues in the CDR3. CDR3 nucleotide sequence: TGTGCCAGCAGCACGGGACTAGCGGGGGGGACCTCCTACAATGAGCAGTTCTTC. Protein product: CASSTGLAGGTSYNEQFF.

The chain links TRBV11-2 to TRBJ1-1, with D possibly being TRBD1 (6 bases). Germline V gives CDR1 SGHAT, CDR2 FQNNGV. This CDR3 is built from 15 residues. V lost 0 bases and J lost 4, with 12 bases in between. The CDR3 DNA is TGTGCCAGCAGCTTAGATGCAGGGGCGGCCACTGAAGCTTTCTTT. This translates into CASSLDAGAATEAFF.

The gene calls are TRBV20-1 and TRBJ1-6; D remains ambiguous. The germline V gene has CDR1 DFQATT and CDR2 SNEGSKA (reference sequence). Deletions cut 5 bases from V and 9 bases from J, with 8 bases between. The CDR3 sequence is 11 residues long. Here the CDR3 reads CSAPYGSPLHF. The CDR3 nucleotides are TGCAGTGCTCCGTACGGTTCACCCCTCCACTTT.

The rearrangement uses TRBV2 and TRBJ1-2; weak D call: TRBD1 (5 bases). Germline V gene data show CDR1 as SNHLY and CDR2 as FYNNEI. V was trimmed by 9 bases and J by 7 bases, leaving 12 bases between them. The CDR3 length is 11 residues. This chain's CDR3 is CASTPDSGYTF. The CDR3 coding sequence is TGTGCCAGTACCCCAGACAGTGGCTACACCTTC.

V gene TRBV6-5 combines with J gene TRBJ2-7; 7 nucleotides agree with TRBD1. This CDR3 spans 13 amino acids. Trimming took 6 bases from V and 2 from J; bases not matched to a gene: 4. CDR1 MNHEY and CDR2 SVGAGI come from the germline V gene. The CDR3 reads CASRATGTYEQYV. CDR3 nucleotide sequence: TGTGCCAGCAGGGCGACAGGGACCTACGAGCAGTACGTC.

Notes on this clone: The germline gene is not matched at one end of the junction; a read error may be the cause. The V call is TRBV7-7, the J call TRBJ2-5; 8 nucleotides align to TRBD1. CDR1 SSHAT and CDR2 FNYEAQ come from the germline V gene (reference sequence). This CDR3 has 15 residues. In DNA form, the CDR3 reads TGTGCTAGCAGCTTGACGGGACAGGCCGATATGGCCCAGTACTTC. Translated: CASSLTGQADMAQYF.

The CDR3 DNA follows: TGTGCCAGCAGTTACGACTCGCCGCCTCGATATGGCTACACCTTC. It encodes CASSYDSPPRYGYTF. This sequence joins TRBV6-5 and TRBJ1-2; D is undetermined. Per germline, CDR1 MNHEY and CDR2 SVGAGI. The CDR3 runs to 15 residues. V dropped 2 bases and J dropped 5 bases, with 15 bases sitting between them.

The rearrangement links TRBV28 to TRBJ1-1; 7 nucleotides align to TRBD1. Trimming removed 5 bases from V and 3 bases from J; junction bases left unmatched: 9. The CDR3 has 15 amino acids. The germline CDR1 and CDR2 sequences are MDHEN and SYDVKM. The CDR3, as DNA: TGTGCCAGCAGTGACAGGACAGGATTATACACTGAAGCTTTCTTT. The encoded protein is CASSDRTGLYTEAFF.

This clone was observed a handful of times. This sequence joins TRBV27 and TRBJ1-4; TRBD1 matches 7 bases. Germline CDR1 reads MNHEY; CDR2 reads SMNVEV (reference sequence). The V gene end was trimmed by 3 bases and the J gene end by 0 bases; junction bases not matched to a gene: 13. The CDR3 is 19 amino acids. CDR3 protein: CASSLNFPGTAATNEKLFF. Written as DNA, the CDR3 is TGTGCCAGCAGTTTGAACTTTCCCGGGACAGCAGCAACTAATGAAAAACTGTTTTTT.

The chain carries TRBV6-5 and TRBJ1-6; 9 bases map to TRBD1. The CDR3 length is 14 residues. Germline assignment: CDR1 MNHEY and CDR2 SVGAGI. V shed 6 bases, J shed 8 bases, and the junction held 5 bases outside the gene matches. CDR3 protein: CASSWTGDYSPLHF. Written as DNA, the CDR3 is TGTGCCAGCAGCTGGACAGGGGACTATTCACCCCTCCACTTT.

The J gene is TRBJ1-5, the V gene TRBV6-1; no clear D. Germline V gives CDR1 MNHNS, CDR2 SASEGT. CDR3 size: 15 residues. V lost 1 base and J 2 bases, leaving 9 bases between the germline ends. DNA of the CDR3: TGTGCCAGCAGTGAAGGCCCCGAGGGCAATCAGCCCCAGCATTTT. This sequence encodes CASSEGPEGNQPQHF.

The CDR3 reads CASSDQTGAGNTEAFF. CDR3 coding DNA: TGTGCCAGTAGTGATCAGACAGGGGCGGGGAACACTGAAGCTTTCTTT. The chain employs TRBV19 and TRBJ1-1, with 8 bases that match TRBD1. The CDR3 covers 16 residues. Germline lookup yields CDR1 LNHDA and CDR2 SQIVND (reference sequence). V was clipped by 5 bases and J by 1 base; unmatched bases: 9.

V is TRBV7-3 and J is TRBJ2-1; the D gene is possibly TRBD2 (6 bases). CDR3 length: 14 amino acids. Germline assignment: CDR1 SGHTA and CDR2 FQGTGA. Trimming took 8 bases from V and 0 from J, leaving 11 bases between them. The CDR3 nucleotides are TGTGCCAGCGCTCGGGGGAGCTCCTACAATGAGCAGTTCTTC. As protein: CASARGSSYNEQFF.

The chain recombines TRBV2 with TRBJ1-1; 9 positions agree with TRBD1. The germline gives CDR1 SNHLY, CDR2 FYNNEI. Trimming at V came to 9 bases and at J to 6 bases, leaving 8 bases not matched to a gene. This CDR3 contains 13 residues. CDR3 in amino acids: CARNRGRLSEAFF. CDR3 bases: TGTGCCAGGAACAGGGGGCGCCTCTCTGAAGCTTTCTTT.

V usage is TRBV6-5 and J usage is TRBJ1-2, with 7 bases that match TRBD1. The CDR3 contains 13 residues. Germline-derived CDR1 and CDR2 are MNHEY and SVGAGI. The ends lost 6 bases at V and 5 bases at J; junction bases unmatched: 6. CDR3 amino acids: CASSPGGAYGYTF. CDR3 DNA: TGTGCCAGCAGCCCAGGGGGTGCATATGGCTACACCTTC.

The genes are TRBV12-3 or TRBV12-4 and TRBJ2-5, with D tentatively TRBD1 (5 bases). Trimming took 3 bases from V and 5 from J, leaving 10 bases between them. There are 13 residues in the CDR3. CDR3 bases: TGTGCCAGCAGTTTGTCAGGGTCGGAGACCCAGTACTTC. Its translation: CASSLSGSETQYF.